These 32 T cell receptor beta chains were all obtained from the same sample, sequenced in a study of beta chain features in type 1 diabetes (dated by TCRdb to the late 2010s). The paper as a whole reports these results and caveats: In all four CD4+ subsets, TCRB CDR3 length was moderately but significantly shorter in type 1 diabetes patients.

Library preparation used the immunoSEQ multiplex PCR assay. The High Capacity cDNA Reverse Transcription Kit was used to reverse transcribe all of the isolated RNA, meaning that expressed TCRB transcripts were what got sequenced. In its TCRdb copy, this immuneACCESS table keeps in-frame sequences only and misses some clones. Where compared with another copy, unresolved V genes explain less than half of these, and the others have no known cause. The sample yields about 27,000 clones; 56% were counted once. 1.4% to 1.5% of the sample is held by the ten biggest clonotypes. These receptors have no known antigen. Sequencing was done on a sample of Tregs from blood. In the paper's terms, the cell subset or site label means: regulatory CD4+ T cells. These receptors were collected from a woman aged 18-30 years with type 1 diabetes.

This chain connects TRBV4-1 to TRBJ2-2; a possible D gene is TRBD1 (5 bases). This CDR3 contains 17 residues. The germline V and J ends were trimmed by 0 bases and 4 bases, with 15 bases remaining between them. Per the germline V gene, CDR1 is MGHRA and CDR2 is YSYEKL. CDR3 nucleotides: TGCGCCAGCAGCCAAGATCTCAGGGTCGGCGGCACCGGGGAGCTGTTTTTT. Amino acid sequence: CASSQDLRVGGTGELFF.

The chain combines TRBV7-3 with TRBJ2-3; 14 bases are a match to TRBD2. CDR1 is SGHTA, CDR2 FQGTGA, per germline. Trimming removed 2 bases from V and 10 bases from J; junction bases left unmatched: 14. The CDR3 has 18 residues. The CDR3 DNA reads TGTGCCAGCAGCTTAGGACCCCCGGGACTAGCGGGAGCGATGGCGCAGTATTTT. Protein sequence: CASSLGPPGLAGAMAQYF.

This clone was seen a handful of times. The CDR3, as DNA: TGTGCCAGCAGCTCGAGGAATTACAGGGGGCTGGATCAGCCCCAGCATTTT. This codes for CASSSRNYRGLDQPQHF. The J gene is TRBJ1-5, the V gene TRBV7-2; 9 nucleotides line up with TRBD1. Germline V lookup: CDR1 SGHTA, CDR2 FQGNSA. The junction had 12 bases not matched to a gene; V was cut back by 4 bases and J by 5 bases. The CDR3 is 17 residues long.

This clone has more than one count but fewer than ten. The chain carries TRBV30 and TRBJ1-5; D is possibly TRBD1 (6 bases). The germline gives CDR1 GTSNPN, CDR2 SVGIG (reference sequence). V lost 5 bases to trimming and J lost 0 bases, with 11 bases between them. The CDR3 covers 14 residues. The CDR3, as DNA: TGTGCCTGGTCCCAGGGGAATAGCAATCAGCCCCAGCATTTT. It codes for CAWSQGNSNQPQHF.

This clone has more than one count but fewer than ten. The rearrangement joins TRBV18 to TRBJ2-3; D perhaps matches TRBD2 (5 bases). This CDR3 is built from 14 residues. The germline V and J ends were trimmed by 6 bases and 0 bases, with 10 bases remaining between them. The germline CDR1 and CDR2 sequences are KGHSH and LQKENI. The CDR3 is CASSGMGSTDTQYF. The DNA for the CDR3 is TGTGCCAGCTCCGGGATGGGAAGCACAGATACGCAGTATTTT.

The table lists this clone with a few counts. The chain is built from TRBV28 and TRBJ2-1; 7 bases align to TRBD2. The CDR3 extends over 12 amino acids. Germline CDR1 MDHEN, CDR2 SYDVKM. The V and J ends lost 6 bases and 9 bases, in that order; junction bases with no gene match: 5. CDR3 loop: CASRFSGREQFF. CDR3 DNA: TGTGCCAGCAGGTTTAGCGGGCGTGAGCAGTTCTTC.

This chain links TRBV30 with TRBJ1-4; D is possibly TRBD1 (6 bases). The CDR3 is 13 residues long. Trimming stripped 6 bases from V and 5 bases from J, with 13 bases between. Germline CDR1 reads GTSNPN; CDR2 reads SVGIG (reference sequence). In DNA form, the CDR3 reads TGTGCCTGTGGGGCAGGGGTAAATGAAAAACTGTTTTTT. Residues: CACGAGVNEKLFF.

V is TRBV11-2 and J is TRBJ2-3; no firm D call. Germline loops: CDR1 SGHAT, CDR2 FQNNGV. The germline V and J ends were trimmed by 0 bases and 4 bases, with 5 bases remaining between them. The CDR3 contains 13 residues. The DNA of the CDR3 is TGTGCCAGCAGCTTAGATCGGTCAGATACGCAGTATTTT. This encodes CASSLDRSDTQYF.

The rearrangement uses TRBV28 and TRBJ2-7; the match to TRBD1 covers 7 bases. The J segment lost 1 base and the V segment lost 7 bases, leaving 10 bases of the junction unmatched. Germline lookup yields CDR1 MDHEN and CDR2 SYDVKM. This CDR3 contains 15 residues. The chain's CDR3 is CASTQAGTESYEQYF. CDR3 in DNA: TGTGCCAGCACCCAGGCCGGGACAGAGTCCTACGAGCAGTACTTC. The whole variable domain, filled in from reference TRBV28 and TRBJ2-7, reads DVKVTQSSRYLVKRTGEKVFLECVQDMDHENMFWYRQDPGLGLRLIYFSYDVKMKEKGDIPEGYSVSREKKERFSLILESASTNQTSMYLCASTQAGTESYEQYFGPGTRLTVT.

This clone occurred a few times. V and J are TRBV7-6 and TRBJ2-3; 7 bases fit TRBD2. This CDR3 has 16 residues. The V gene's germline CDR1 is SGHVS and CDR2 FNYEAQ. Germline trimming cut 2 bases from V and 5 bases from J; bases unmatched to any gene: 10. The CDR3 region is CASSLWAGDTRDTQYF. The CDR3 nucleotides read TGTGCCAGCAGCTTATGGGCGGGAGACACCCGAGATACGCAGTATTTT.

This clone was seen a single time. This chain connects TRBV6-5 to TRBJ2-3; D is unclear. V shed 7 bases and J shed 1 base, with 9 bases lying between them. The CDR3 is made up of 13 amino acids. The germline V gene encodes CDR1 MNHEY and CDR2 SVGAGI. CDR3 coding DNA: TGTGCCAGCAAAAATTCAGGCACAGATACGCAGTATTTT. Translation gives CASKNSGTDTQYF.

The CDR3 loop is CASSGTGYTQYF. The CDR3 nucleotides are TGTGCCAGCAGCGGGACAGGCTATACGCAGTATTTT. This chain connects TRBV7-2 to TRBJ2-3; 8 bases fit TRBD1. Germline V gives CDR1 SGHTA, CDR2 FQGNSA. Trimming took 5 bases from V and 7 from J; bases not matched to a gene: 2. The CDR3 spans 12 residues.

This clone has just a few counts. The rearrangement links TRBV27 to TRBJ2-7; maybe TRBD2 (5 bases). CDR1 and CDR2 from the germline V gene are MNHEY and SMNVEV (reference sequence). The CDR3 runs 14 residues. Trimming pared 7 bases from V and 0 bases from J, leaving 13 bases between. The CDR3 DNA reads TGTGCCAGCATGCTCAGCGGTTACTCCTACGAGCAGTACTTC. Its protein is CASMLSGYSYEQYF.

V is TRBV19 and J is TRBJ2-7; D possibly corresponds to TRBD1 (6 bases). Trimming took 2 bases from V and 6 from J, leaving 14 bases between them. From germline, CDR1 is LNHDA and CDR2 SQIVND (reference sequence). CDR3 size: 14 residues. The CDR3 DNA reads as TGTGCCAGTAGTATAACGGCAGGGGCCCTCGAGCAGTACGTC. Translation: CASSITAGALEQYV.

This clone has just a few counts. This sequence joins TRBV19 and TRBJ2-1; 7 positions match TRBD2. Looked up from germline, CDR1 is LNHDA and CDR2 is SQIVND (reference sequence). This CDR3 comprises 13 residues. Trimming removed 3 bases from V and 14 bases from J; junction bases left unmatched: 10. The CDR3 DNA follows: TGTGCCAGTAGTATGGTTCTGCGGGAGATCAAGTTCTTC. Translated: CASSMVLREIKFF.

The chain carries TRBV2 and TRBJ2-1, with 14 positions matching TRBD2. Germline loops: CDR1 SNHLY, CDR2 FYNNEI. This CDR3 is built from 14 residues. J lost 9 bases, V lost 6 bases, and 4 bases had no gene match. CDR3 loop: CASRGLAGVGEQFF. CDR3 in DNA: TGTGCCAGCAGGGGACTAGCGGGAGTGGGTGAGCAGTTCTTC.

This chain links TRBV5-1 with TRBJ2-1, with 9 bases fitting TRBD2. Germline loops: CDR1 SGHRS, CDR2 YFSETQ. V lost 3 bases to trimming and J lost 15 bases; unmatched junction nucleotides: 7. The CDR3 is 12 amino acids. The CDR3 reads CASSSSGISPFF. The CDR3 region has the DNA TGCGCCAGCAGCTCTAGCGGGATCAGTCCGTTCTTC.

V usage is TRBV28 and J usage is TRBJ2-7, with 10 bases lining up with TRBD2. This CDR3 spans 15 amino acids. V lost 5 bases, J lost 0 bases, and 4 bases stayed unmatched. Germline V lookup: CDR1 MDHEN, CDR2 SYDVKM. This CDR3 is CASSPSGGGSYEQYV. Written as DNA, the CDR3 is TGTGCCAGCAGTCCTAGCGGGGGTGGCTCCTACGAGCAGTACGTC.

In this sample, this clone turned up a few times. The chain combines TRBV11-2 with TRBJ1-2, with D possibly TRBD1 on 5 matching bases. Trimming stripped 5 bases from V and 7 bases from J, with 14 bases between. Germline-derived CDR1 and CDR2 are SGHAT and FQNNGV. This CDR3 has 13 amino acids. The CDR3 sequence is CASSLQRQRGYTF. DNA of the CDR3: TGTGCCAGCAGCCTACAACGACAGCGTGGCTACACCTTC.

The gene calls are TRBV5-6 and TRBJ2-7; 7 nucleotides agree with TRBD2. This CDR3 contains 17 residues. The trim removed 4 bases at V and 5 bases at J, leaving 18 bases unmatched. CDR1 SGHDT and CDR2 YYEEEE come from the germline V gene. The CDR3 DNA reads as TGTGCCAGCAGCCCTATTCCACAAGCGGGGAGTGGGAACGAGCAGTACTTC. Protein product: CASSPIPQAGSGNEQYF.

The chain links TRBV6-6 to TRBJ1-2; 8 bases map to TRBD1. With 2 bases clipped from V and 8 bases from J, the junction kept 7 bases outside the gene matches. Germline V gives CDR1 MNHNY, CDR2 SVGAGI (reference sequence). This CDR3 has 14 residues. The CDR3 nucleotides read TGTGCCAGCAGTTACAGGGGACAGGTTCTGGGCTACACCTTC. The encoded protein is CASSYRGQVLGYTF.

This clone was observed a handful of times. The chain recombines TRBV7-9 with TRBJ2-5; D unresolved. CDR1 SEHNR and CDR2 FQNEAQ come from the germline V gene (reference sequence). Trimming cost V 0 bases and J 4 bases, with 6 bases left between them. The CDR3 runs 13 residues. The chain's CDR3 is CASSLAGGETQYF. The CDR3 nucleotides are TGTGCCAGCAGCTTAGCTGGCGGAGAGACCCAGTACTTC.

The CDR3 bases are TGTGCCAGCAGTGCCTCGACTACCTCCTACGAGCAGTACGTC. Its translation is CASSASTTSYEQYV. The rearrangement links TRBV6-1 to TRBJ2-7; tentatively, D is TRBD2 (5 bases). Germline V gives CDR1 MNHNS, CDR2 SASEGT. Between the trimmed V and J ends, which lost 4 bases and 0 bases, there was a span of 10 bases. This CDR3 comprises 14 residues.

The V call is TRBV5-1, the J call TRBJ2-7; no reliable D call. V was clipped by 4 bases and J by 2 bases, with 19 bases between them. CDR1 and CDR2 from the germline V gene are SGHRS and YFSETQ. The CDR3 is 16 residues long. The DNA for the CDR3 is TGCGCCAGCAGCAGATCGGAATGGGCCCGTACCTACGAGCAGTACTTC. Its translation: CASSRSEWARTYEQYF.

CDR3 amino acids: CASSLQRDYGYTF. CDR3 DNA: TGTGCCAGCAGTTTACAGAGGGACTATGGCTACACCTTC. This chain uses TRBV27 with TRBJ1-2; D call uncertain. The CDR3 is 13 amino acids. Trimming removed 2 bases at V and 3 bases at J, with 7 bases between. Germline CDR1 is MNHEY and CDR2 is SMNVEV (reference sequence).

The rearrangement uses TRBV29-1 and TRBJ1-5, with TRBD1 matching 7 bases. CDR3 length equals 15 residues. V lost 4 bases and J lost 0; bases outside the gene matches: 6. The germline gives CDR1 SQVTM, CDR2 ANQGSEA. The CDR3 nucleotides are TGCAGCGTTGGAGAGACAGGGAATAGCAATCAGCCCCAGCATTTT. Protein product: CSVGETGNSNQPQHF.

The chain uses TRBV6-1 and TRBJ1-1, with D hard to call. Germline V gene lookup returns CDR1 MNHNS and CDR2 SASEGT. The germline V and J ends were trimmed by 8 bases and 0 bases, with 16 bases remaining between them. The CDR3 runs to 15 residues. The CDR3 region is CASHPGWVLNTEAFF. The CDR3 nucleotides are TGTGCCAGCCACCCCGGGTGGGTCTTGAACACTGAAGCTTTCTTT.

The genes are TRBV20-1 and TRBJ2-3; 9 positions match TRBD2. There are 11 residues in the CDR3. Trimming took 7 bases from V and 8 from J; bases not matched to a gene: 4. Germline V gene lookup returns CDR1 DFQATT and CDR2 SNEGSKA (reference sequence). The CDR3 is CSVAGEATQYF. CDR3 DNA sequence: TGCAGTGTAGCGGGAGAGGCTACGCAGTATTTT.

A few counts support this clone. J is TRBJ2-7 and V is TRBV5-1, with D tentatively TRBD1 (5 bases). Per germline, CDR1 SGHRS and CDR2 YFSETQ. V shed 5 bases and J shed 5 bases, with 8 bases lying between them. The CDR3 is 11 amino acids. The CDR3 loop reads CASRKQDEQYF. CDR3 DNA sequence: TGCGCCAGCAGGAAACAGGACGAGCAGTACTTC.

V and J are TRBV2 and TRBJ2-2; 9 bases are shared with TRBD2. J gave up 5 bases and V 6 bases, and 7 bases lay outside the gene matches. CDR3 length: 15 amino acids. From germline, CDR1 is SNHLY and CDR2 FYNNEI. This CDR3 reads CASRTGTSRTGELFF. Here the CDR3 DNA reads TGTGCCAGCAGAACCGGGACTAGCAGAACCGGGGAGCTGTTTTTT.

The chain is built from TRBV19 and TRBJ2-3, with 10 bases identical to TRBD2. The CDR3 sequence is 19 residues long. The germline V gene has CDR1 LNHDA and CDR2 SQIVND (reference sequence). V trimming: 0 bases; J trimming: 6 bases; junction bases outside the gene matches: 15. The CDR3 DNA reads TGTGCCAGTAGTATAGATGGCTCGGGGTCTAGCGGGGGCCGCGATACGCAGTATTTT. Translated: CASSIDGSGSSGGRDTQYF.

V usage is TRBV7-2 and J usage is TRBJ2-5; tentatively, D is TRBD2 (7 bases). The germline gives CDR1 SGHTA, CDR2 FQGNSA. The length of the CDR3 is 14 residues. V was cut by 6 bases and J by 4 bases, with 15 bases left in between. CDR3: CASRGGAFRETQYF. CDR3 bases: TGTGCCAGCAGGGGGGGGGCGTTCCGAGAGACCCAGTACTTC.